Below are 28 T cell receptor beta chains sequenced from a single sample in a study of CD8 T cells in ankylosing spondylitis. TCRdb independently ran MiXCR on the 5' RACE reads; one entry per CDR3 protein. The sample carries 150,000 to 200,000 distinct CDR3 sequences, over 10% recorded once. Material: blood, either unsorted or a sorted T cell fraction (not recorded which). The receptors shown here come from a female donor with ankylosing spondylitis or in good health (not recorded which).

This clonotype occurred many times. The chain recombines TRBV4-3 with TRBJ2-7; 7 nucleotides agree with TRBD1. Trimming at V came to 1 base and at J to 3 bases, leaving 3 bases not matched to a gene. Looked up from germline, CDR1 is LGHNA and CDR2 is YSLEER. This CDR3 has 14 amino acids. The CDR3 DNA follows: TGCGCCAGCAGCCAAGGGACAGGCCGCTACGAGCAGTACTTC. Protein sequence: CASSQGTGRYEQYF.

This clonotype was observed at least ten times. The rearrangement links TRBV9 to TRBJ2-3; 8 nucleotides match TRBD1. The CDR3 contains 16 residues. V gave up 4 bases and J gave up 5 bases; unmatched junction bases: 12. CDR1 and CDR2 from the germline V gene are SGDLS and YYNGEE. CDR3 coding DNA: TGTGCCAGCAGCTTCTCCCCGGGACAGGTTGGAGATACGCAGTATTTT. Protein sequence: CASSFSPGQVGDTQYF.

This clonotype was detected only a few times. This chain uses TRBV28 with TRBJ2-7; D may match TRBD1 or TRBD2 (5 bases each). The CDR3 is 14 amino acids. Trimming stripped 8 bases from V and 8 bases from J, with 22 bases between. Germline loops: CDR1 MDHEN, CDR2 SYDVKM. The CDR3 coding sequence is TGTGCCAGCGAGTTTGGGGGTGATCGTTCGCAGCAGTACTTC. Translating gives CASEFGGDRSQQYF.

This rearrangement joins TRBV5-1 to TRBJ1-1; possible D gene TRBD1, 5 bases. The CDR3 covers 16 residues. The V end was cut by 4 bases, the J end by 3 bases, with 19 bases between. In germline, CDR1 is SGHRS, CDR2 YFSETQ. Here the CDR3 DNA reads TGCGCCAGCAGCCTCGGCGGGGGGGGGTACGACACTGAAGCTTTCTTT. Its translation: CASSLGGGGYDTEAFF.

This clonotype was seen more than once but under ten times. V usage is TRBV10-3 and J usage is TRBJ1-5, with a tentative D call TRBD1 (5 bases). V was clipped by 2 bases and J by 7 bases, with 12 bases between them. Germline loops: CDR1 ENHRY, CDR2 SYGVKD. The CDR3 is made up of 14 amino acids. In DNA, the CDR3 is TGTGCCATCAGTGAGGGCAGGGCGGGCCAGCCCCAGCATTTT. This codes for CAISEGRAGQPQHF.

This clonotype was detected ten times or more. This rearrangement joins TRBV20-1 to TRBJ2-7, with 7 bases aligning to TRBD2. The ends lost 1 base at V and 4 bases at J; junction bases unmatched: 10. The CDR3 runs 15 residues. Germline V CDR1 and CDR2: DFQATT, SNEGSKA (reference sequence). CDR3 region: CSARASRTGGYEQYF. Written as DNA, the CDR3 is TGCAGTGCTAGAGCCTCCCGGACGGGAGGTTACGAGCAGTACTTC.

This clonotype was observed a few times. The rearrangement links TRBV11-2 to TRBJ2-3; 7 bases map to TRBD2. V shed 1 base and J 2 bases; nucleotides not matched to a gene: 6. The CDR3 is 16 amino acids. Germline values: CDR1 SGHAT, CDR2 FQNNGV. Written as DNA, the CDR3 is TGTGCCAGCAGCTTAGTGGGCGGGAGTTACACAGATACGCAGTATTTT. Translation: CASSLVGGSYTDTQYF.

This clonotype occurred a few times. The rearrangement uses TRBV27 and TRBJ2-7, with 10 nucleotides matching TRBD1. There are 15 residues in the CDR3. Trimming took 5 bases from V and 4 from J; bases not matched to a gene: 8. The V gene's germline CDR1 is MNHEY and CDR2 SMNVEV (reference sequence). Written as DNA, the CDR3 is TGTGCCAGCAGTGCGGGACAGGGGATCGATTACGAGCAGTACTTC. Translating gives CASSAGQGIDYEQYF.

In its sample, this clonotype was seen many times. CDR3 bases: TGTGCCAGCAGTTATAGTGCCTACGAGCAGTACTTC. Amino acids: CASSYSAYEQYF. The chain couples TRBV6-2 or TRBV6-3 to TRBJ2-7; D remains unclear. The ends were cut back, 3 bases at V and 2 bases at J, with 5 bases in the middle. Per germline, CDR1 MNHEY and CDR2 SVGEGT. The CDR3 loop spans 12 amino acids.

The V call is TRBV18, the J call TRBJ2-5; 8 nucleotides line up with TRBD2. The V and J ends lost 4 bases and 3 bases, in that order; junction bases with no gene match: 7. The CDR3 is made up of 15 amino acids. Germline CDR1 reads KGHSH; CDR2 reads LQKENI. CDR3 in DNA: TGTGCCAGCTCACTCGCTGGGACTAGGGAAGAGACCCAGTACTTC. The encoded protein is CASSLAGTREETQYF.

This clonotype has at least ten counts. The V gene is TRBV30, the J gene TRBJ1-1, with 8 nucleotides matching TRBD1. Germline V lookup: CDR1 GTSNPN, CDR2 SVGIG (reference sequence). This CDR3 region has 12 residues. Germline trimming cut 3 bases from V and 11 bases from J; bases unmatched to any gene: 8. The CDR3 region is CAWSAGGPLAFF. In DNA, the CDR3 is TGTGCCTGGAGCGCAGGGGGCCCTCTTGCTTTCTTT. Complete variable domain (other parts from reference TRBV30 and TRBJ1-1): SQTIHQWPATLVQPVGSPLSLECTVEGTSNPNLYWYRQAAGRGLQLLFYSVGIGQISSEVPQNLSASRPQDRQFILSSKKLLLSDSGFYLCAWSAGGPLAFFGQGTRLTVV.

Remarks on this clonotype: This may arise from a read error, as a much more abundant clone is one base away. V gene TRBV20-1 combines with J gene TRBJ1-1; D gene uncertain. The CDR3 sequence is 11 residues long. Germline V CDR1 and CDR2: DFQATT, SNEGSKA (reference sequence). The CDR3 DNA is TGCAGTTTGCTGGATTTAACGGAAGTTTTCTTT. Translating it yields CSLLDLTEVFF.

The chain uses TRBV13 and TRBJ2-1; TRBD2 matches 14 bases. The CDR3 is made up of 16 amino acids. Per germline, CDR1 PRHDT and CDR2 FYEKMQ (reference sequence). The J segment lost 8 bases and the V segment lost 1 base, leaving 4 bases of the junction unmatched. CDR3 sequence: CASSLVRLAGGDEQFF. The CDR3 DNA follows: TGTGCCAGCAGCTTAGTTCGACTAGCGGGAGGGGATGAGCAGTTCTTC.

This rearrangement joins TRBV7-8 to TRBJ2-7; D may correspond to TRBD1 or TRBD2 (5 bases each). This CDR3 is built from 13 residues. Trimming removed 1 base from V and 10 bases from J, with 14 bases in between. CDR1 SGHVS and CDR2 FQNEAQ come from the germline V gene. For the CDR3, the DNA is TGTGCCAGCAGCTTAGGAGGGGAAGCGGAACAGTACTTC. This gives the protein CASSLGGEAEQYF.

The CDR3 spells CASSAVGRPQHF. The DNA for the CDR3 is TGTGCCAGCAGTGCGGTGGGGCGGCCCCAGCATTTT. V gene TRBV6-1 combines with J gene TRBJ1-5, with D possibly being TRBD1 (5 bases). V was trimmed by 4 bases and J by 9 bases, leaving 10 bases between them. Germline V lookup: CDR1 MNHNS, CDR2 SASEGT. CDR3 length: 12 amino acids.

This clonotype was counted ten times or more. This chain uses TRBV27 with TRBJ1-2; D is unresolved. CDR1 and CDR2 (germline): MNHEY, SMNVEV (reference sequence). CDR3 size: 13 residues. V lost 0 bases to trimming and J lost 4 bases, with 6 bases between them. The CDR3 sequence is CASSLSGLYGYTF. CDR3 coding DNA: TGTGCCAGCAGTTTATCTGGACTCTATGGCTACACCTTC.

This clonotype was detected ten times or more. This chain links TRBV29-1 with TRBJ2-3, with TRBD2 identical over 10 bases. The V gene end was trimmed by 8 bases and the J gene end by 1 base; junction bases not matched to a gene: 6. Germline CDR1 and CDR2: SQVTM and ANQGSEA. The length of the CDR3 is 14 residues. The CDR3 is CSTSGRAGTDTQYF. DNA for the CDR3: TGCAGCACAAGCGGGAGGGCCGGCACAGATACGCAGTATTTT.

The rearrangement links TRBV11-1 to TRBJ2-3; TRBD2 matches 7 bases. With 3 bases clipped from V and 2 bases from J, the junction kept 14 bases outside the gene matches. Germline V gene sequence: CDR1 SGHAT, CDR2 FQDESV (reference sequence). The CDR3 runs to 18 residues. CDR3 residues: CASSFDPSRRENTDTQYF. Here the CDR3 DNA reads TGTGCCAGCAGCTTCGATCCCTCGAGGCGGGAGAACACAGATACGCAGTATTTT.

Only a few counts were recorded for this clonotype. The chain links TRBV20-1 to TRBJ2-1; no firm D call. Germline V gene data show CDR1 as DFQATT and CDR2 as SNEGSKA (reference sequence). V shed 4 bases and J shed 3 bases, with 7 bases lying between them. The CDR3 length is 12 residues. CDR3 in amino acids: CSAIPDYNEQFF. CDR3 nucleotides: TGCAGTGCTATCCCAGACTACAATGAGCAGTTCTTC.

This clonotype was found many times. The V gene is TRBV5-1, the J gene TRBJ2-7; 9 bases align to TRBD1. With V trimmed by 3 bases and J by 6 bases, 4 bases remained unmatched. CDR3 size: 13 residues. CDR1 is SGHRS and CDR2 is YFSETQ in the germline V gene. The CDR3 nucleotides are TGCGCCAGCAGCTCCGGGACAGGGATCGAGCAGTACTTC. Translated, it gives CASSSGTGIEQYF. Full variable domain (outside the CDR3, taken from reference TRBV5-1 and TRBJ2-7): KAGVTQTPRYLIKTRGQQVTLSCSPISGHRSVSWYQQTPGQGLQFLFEYFSETQRNKGNFPGRFSGRQFSNSRSEMNVSTLELGDSALYLCASSSGTGIEQYFGPGTRLTVT.

The table lists this clonotype with a few counts. This chain uses TRBV7-2 with TRBJ2-1, with 10 positions matching TRBD2. J was trimmed by 2 bases and V by 5 bases; bases with no gene match: 6. In germline, CDR1 is SGHTA, CDR2 FQGNSA. This CDR3 has 16 residues. In DNA form, the CDR3 reads TGTGCCAGCAGCCAGACTCTAGCGGGGGCCTACAATGAGCAGTTCTTC. Translated: CASSQTLAGAYNEQFF.

The V gene is TRBV20-1, the J gene TRBJ1-5; 12 positions agree with TRBD1. V shed 6 bases, J shed 7 bases, and the junction held 10 bases outside the gene matches. The CDR3 contains 15 residues. Germline V gene data show CDR1 as DFQATT and CDR2 as SNEGSKA (reference sequence). The CDR3 loop is CSADPGQGAGQPQHF. The CDR3 nucleotides are TGCAGTGCCGACCCGGGACAGGGGGCCGGGCAGCCCCAGCATTTT.

The chain is built from TRBV6-1 and TRBJ2-1; 7 nucleotides match TRBD2. Germline CDR1 MNHNS, CDR2 SASEGT. Germline trimming cut 5 bases from V and 7 bases from J; bases unmatched to any gene: 14. The CDR3 covers 16 residues. This chain's CDR3 is CASSISAGMGPNEQFF. In nucleotides, the CDR3 is TGTGCCAGCAGTATTTCAGCGGGGATGGGGCCAAATGAGCAGTTCTTC.

This clonotype has a handful of counts. V gene TRBV5-1 combines with J gene TRBJ2-6; 8 bases are a match to TRBD1. V shed 3 bases and J 4 bases; nucleotides not matched to a gene: 12. CDR3 length: 18 amino acids. CDR1 and CDR2 (germline): SGHRS, YFSETQ. CDR3 sequence (DNA): TGCGCCAGCAGCTGGGACAGGAGGCTAGTTCCGGGGGCCAACGTCCTGACTTTC. It encodes CASSWDRRLVPGANVLTF.

This clonotype was observed a few times. The J gene is TRBJ1-1, the V gene TRBV6-2 or TRBV6-3, with D unresolved. This CDR3 contains 13 residues. V was cut by 4 bases and J by 1 base, with 7 bases left in between. The germline V gene encodes CDR1 MNHEY and CDR2 SVGEGT. The CDR3 protein is CASSSSENTEAFF. The CDR3 nucleotides are TGTGCCAGCAGTTCATCAGAGAACACTGAAGCTTTCTTT.

This clonotype was counted many times. This sequence joins TRBV5-1 and TRBJ1-1; 12 positions match TRBD1. This CDR3 is 15 amino acids long. In germline, CDR1 is SGHRS, CDR2 YFSETQ. With V trimmed by 4 bases and J by 7 bases, 8 bases remained unmatched. The CDR3 reads CASSPQGTGGGEAFF. DNA for the CDR3: TGCGCCAGCAGCCCGCAAGGGACAGGGGGCGGTGAAGCTTTCTTT.

About this clonotype: A much bigger clone sits one base away, suggesting this may be a read error. The rearrangement uses TRBV7-2 and TRBJ2-1, with TRBD2 identical over 8 bases. V was clipped by 5 bases and J by 5 bases; unmatched bases: 5. Germline values: CDR1 SGHTA, CDR2 FQGNSA. This CDR3 is built from 14 residues. The CDR3 protein is CASSLSGINNEQFF. DNA of the CDR3: TGTGCCAGCAGCCTTAGCGGGATTAACAATGAGCAGTTCTTC.

Ten or more counts support this clonotype. This CDR3 reads CASSRGQQQETQYF. CDR3 sequence (DNA): TGCGCCAGCAGCAGGGGACAGCAACAAGAGACCCAGTACTTC. The J gene is TRBJ2-5, the V gene TRBV5-1; TRBD1 matches at 7 bases. Germline loops: CDR1 SGHRS, CDR2 YFSETQ. This CDR3 is built from 14 residues. J gave up 2 bases and V 4 bases, and 5 bases lay outside the gene matches.